A selection of T cell receptor beta chains follows, all from one sample in a study of cytomegalovirus exposure and HLA in healthy donors. The table came from immunoSEQ multiplex PCR; TCRdb's copy has only in-frame clones and leaves some out. Among about 110,000 clones listed, approximately 78% were seen once. The specimen sequenced was PBMCs. The source is a woman in her 30s in good health and CMV-seronegative. CDR3s include the opening cysteine and the closing phenylalanine or tryptophan. A D gene is named only where the DNA matches it firmly. Clone size is given for some rows only: seen once, a few or many times, or a class if the clone is expanded.

abundance | j_gene | v_gene | d_gene | CDR3nt | CDR3aa
NA | TRBJ2-3 | TRBV6-5 | NA | TGTGCCAGCAGTTACTCGCAGGGCAACACAGATACGCAGTATTTT | CASSYSQGNTDTQYF
NA | TRBJ2-5 | TRBV27 | NA | TGTGCCAGCAGTTTATATCGTACAGGACAAGAGACCCAGTACTTC | CASSLYRTGQETQYF
NA | TRBJ1-1 | TRBV28 | TRBD1 | TGTGCCAGCAGTTTCCTCCGGGACAGGGACACTGAAGCTTTCTTT | CASSFLRDRDTEAFF
NA | TRBJ1-1 | TRBV30 | NA | TGTGCCTGGAGCGGAGCTAGCATCACTGAAGCTTTCTTT | CAWSGASITEAFF
NA | TRBJ2-7 | TRBV7-9 | TRBD2 | TGTGCCAGCAGCTTATCGGGGGGGTTGAGGTACGAGCAGTACTTC | CASSLSGGLRYEQYF
NA | TRBJ1-2 | TRBV28 | TRBD1 | TGTGCCAGCAGTGAAACGGACAGGGGAATCTATGGCTACACCTTC | CASSETDRGIYGYTF
NA | TRBJ1-1 | TRBV5-1 | NA | TGCGCCAGCAGTCCGACCCCCGGGGGGGCGGACACTGAAGCTTTCTTT | CASSPTPGGADTEAFF
NA | TRBJ1-6 | TRBV4-1 | NA | TGCGCCAGCAGCCAAGTGGCAGGGTCGGTTTCACCCCTCCACTTT | CASSQVAGSVSPLHF
NA | TRBJ1-4 | TRBV10-2 | TRBD1 | TGCGCCAGCAGTGTCGCAGGGGGACGTAATGAAAAACTGTTTTTT | CASSVAGGRNEKLFF
NA | TRBJ2-7 | TRBV10-3 | TRBD1 | TGTGCCATCATGAGCGGACAGGGACGCCCCGAGCAGTACTTC | CAIMSGQGRPEQYF
NA | TRBJ2-6 | TRBV29-1 | NA | TGCAGCGTTGTTAACTCTGGGGCCAACGTCCTGACTTTC | CSVVNSGANVLTF
NA | TRBJ1-5 | TRBV6-5 | TRBD1 | TGTGCCAGCAGCCAAGGACAGGGGGGACAGCCCCAGCATTTT | CASSQGQGGQPQHF
NA | TRBJ2-1 | TRBV5-1 | NA | TGCGCCAGCAGCTTGTTCTCCAGGGACAATGAGCAGTTCTTC | CASSLFSRDNEQFF
NA | TRBJ2-7 | TRBV28 | NA | TGTGCCAGCAGTGGCCCTGGGAGCGACCACGAGCAGTACTTC | CASSGPGSDHEQYF
NA | TRBJ2-1 | TRBV4-3 | TRBD2 | TGCGCCAGCAGCCCCTCATTAGCGGGGGGATGGAATGAGCAGTTCTTC | CASSPSLAGGWNEQFF
NA | TRBJ2-7 | TRBV19 | NA | TGTGCCAGTGCAGGGGTCGACTACGAGCAGTACTTC | CASAGVDYEQYF
NA | TRBJ1-1 | TRBV15 | NA | TGTGCCACCAGTAACGACTTGGGGCACACTGAAGCTTTCTTT | CATSNDLGHTEAFF
NA | TRBJ1-6 | TRBV15 | TRBD1 | TGTGCCACCAGCGCCTACAGGGGCGCTAATTCACCCCTCCACTTT | CATSAYRGANSPLHF
NA | TRBJ2-5 | TRBV4-2 | TRBD2 | TGTGCCAGCAGCCAAGATCGGGGGGTCGGGCGAAGACCAGAAGAGACCCAGTACTTC | CASSQDRGVGRRPEETQYF
NA | TRBJ2-2 | TRBV6-6 | TRBD1 | TGTGCCAGCAGATCCAGGGGACAGGGCGCCGGGGAGCTGTTTTTT | CASRSRGQGAGELFF
NA | TRBJ2-7 | TRBV19 | NA | TGTGCCAGTAGATCCCGGCGGTACGAGCAGTACTTC | CASRSRRYEQYF
NA | TRBJ1-2 | TRBV11-1 | NA | TGTGCCAGCAGCCAGACAGGCTATGGACGTGGTGGCTACACCTTC | CASSQTGYGRGGYTF
once | TRBJ2-7 | TRBV7-2 | NA | TGTGCCAGCAGCTTAGCGGGAGCAGGGGACCCCTACGAGCAGTACTTC | CASSLAGAGDPYEQYF
NA | TRBJ2-1 | TRBV19 | NA | TGTGCCAGTGGACAAGGGGGCAATGAGCAGTTCTTC | CASGQGGNEQFF
once | TRBJ1-1 | TRBV10-3 | TRBD1 | TGTGCCATCAGAGAACAGGGGGGCACTGAAGCTTTCTTT | CAIREQGGTEAFF
NA | TRBJ1-1 | TRBV19 | TRBD1 | TGTGCCAGTAGTATTGGGACAGGCACTGAAGCTTTCTTT | CASSIGTGTEAFF
NA | TRBJ2-1 | TRBV4-3 | TRBD2 | TGCGCCAGCAGCCAAACAGCGGGGTTCTACAATGAGCAGTTCTTC | CASSQTAGFYNEQFF
NA | TRBJ2-4 | TRBV5-4 | TRBD1 | TGTGCCAGCAGCGCGGACAGGGGAAAAAACATTCAGTACTTC | CASSADRGKNIQYF
once | TRBJ1-1 | TRBV18 | TRBD1 | TGTGCCAGCTCACCGGACAGGGGATTTTCTGAAGCTTTCTTT | CASSPDRGFSEAFF
NA | TRBJ1-2 | TRBV30 | TRBD1 | TGTGCCTGGACCCGGGACAGGGGCTATGGCTACACCTTC | CAWTRDRGYGYTF
NA | TRBJ1-1 | TRBV9 | NA | TGTGCCAGCAGCGAGAACAGGGACACTGAAGCTTTCTTT | CASSENRDTEAFF